This record looks at one TCR beta chain sequence and its context. Its antigen is as yet unknown. These data come from a study of OX40 agonist ivuxolimab in advanced cancers. Across the whole study: The treatment was a fully human IgG2 OX40 agonist, ivuxolimab. General study results and limits: On average, CD8+ T cells showed a greater number of expanded clones than CD4+. Blood T cells, both CD4+ and CD8+, expanded clonally by week 6 at 0.1 to 3.0 mg/kg.

Method: immunoSEQ multiplex PCR; TCRdb's copy keeps in-frame clones and lacks some. The data contain about 80,000 clones, about 83% of them seen just once; the ten biggest clones take up about 25%. CDR3 length: 15 amino acids. V lost 5 bases and J 1 base, leaving 14 bases between the germline ends. Germline CDR1 SSHAT, CDR2 FNYEAQ (reference sequence). The sequence came from an adult with an advanced solid tumor such as melanoma, head and neck, liver or kidney cancer. This sequence joins TRBV7-7 and TRBJ2-5, with D maybe TRBD1 (5 bases). The sample was CD4+ or CD8+ T cells sorted from blood, taken in a trial of the OX40 agonist ivuxolimab. For the CDR3, the DNA is TGTGCCAGCAGCCCTCTCAGGGTGGCCCAAGAGACCCAGTACTTC. Amino acid sequence: CASSPLRVAQETQYF.